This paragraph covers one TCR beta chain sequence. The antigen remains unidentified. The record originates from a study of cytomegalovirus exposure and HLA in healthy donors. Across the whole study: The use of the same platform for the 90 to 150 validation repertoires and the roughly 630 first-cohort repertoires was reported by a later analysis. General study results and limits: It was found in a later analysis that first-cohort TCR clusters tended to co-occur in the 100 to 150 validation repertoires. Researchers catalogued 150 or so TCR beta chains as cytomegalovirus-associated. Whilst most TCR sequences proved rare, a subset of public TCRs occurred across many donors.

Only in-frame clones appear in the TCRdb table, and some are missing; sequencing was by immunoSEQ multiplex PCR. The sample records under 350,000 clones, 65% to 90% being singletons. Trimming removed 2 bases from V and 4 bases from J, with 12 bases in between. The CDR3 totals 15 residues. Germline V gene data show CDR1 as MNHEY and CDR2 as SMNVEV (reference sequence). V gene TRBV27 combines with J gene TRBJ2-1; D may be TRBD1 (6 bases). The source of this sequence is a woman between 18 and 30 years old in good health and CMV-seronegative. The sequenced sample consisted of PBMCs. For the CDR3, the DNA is TGTGCCAGCAGTTTACAGGGGAGCACTTACAATGAGCAGTTCTTC. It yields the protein CASSLQGSTYNEQFF.